This record concerns one T cell receptor (beta chain) sequence. These data come from a study of blood T cell repertoires in COVID-19. The Seattle patients joined while their infection was active and were tracked longitudinally afterward. Per the original data handling: From reference gene primer amplification, estimates of nucleated cell counts were derived. Repertoires were generated with immunoSEQ multiplex PCR, while TCRdb's copy carries only in-frame clones and drops some. That table is the source of V, J and clone size, and D and trimming were worked out from the DNA. The sample includes about 480,000 clones, approximately 88% of them seen just once. The CDR3 has 15 residues. CDR1 SGHVS and CDR2 FQNEAQ come from the germline V gene. The V end lost 0 bases, the J end lost 9 bases, and 17 bases lay between the germline ends.

The sequence came from a woman between 45 and 65 years old with COVID-19, enrolled during active disease. Sample: peripheral blood. The gene calls are TRBV7-8 and TRBJ1-1; a weak D match, TRBD1 (5 bases). The CDR3 is CASSLAFREGLKAFF. DNA for the CDR3: TGTGCCAGCAGCTTAGCGTTCCGGGAGGGGCTAAAAGCTTTCTTT.